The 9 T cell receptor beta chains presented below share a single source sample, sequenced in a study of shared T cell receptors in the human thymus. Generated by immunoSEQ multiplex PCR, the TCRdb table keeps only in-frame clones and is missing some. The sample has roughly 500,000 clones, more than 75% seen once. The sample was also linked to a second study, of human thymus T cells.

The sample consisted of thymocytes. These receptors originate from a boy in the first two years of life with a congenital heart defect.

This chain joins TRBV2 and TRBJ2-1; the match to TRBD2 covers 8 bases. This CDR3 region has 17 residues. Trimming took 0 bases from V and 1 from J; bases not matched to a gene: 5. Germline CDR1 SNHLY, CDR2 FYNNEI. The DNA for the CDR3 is TGTGCCAGCAGTGAAGCCGTTAGCGGGGCTTCCTACAATGAGCAGTTCTTC. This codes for CASSEAVSGASYNEQFF. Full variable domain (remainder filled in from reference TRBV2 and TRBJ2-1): EPEVTQTPSHQVTQMGQEVILRCVPISNHLYFYWYRQILGQKVEFLVSFYNNEISEKSEIFDDQFSVERPDGSNFTLKIRSTKLEDSAMYFCASSEAVSGASYNEQFFGPGTRLTVL.

This CDR3 is CASSLEAATSQGDEKLFF. DNA of the CDR3: TGCGCCAGCAGCCTTGAGGCGGCCACGTCGCAGGGGGATGAAAAACTGTTTTTT. The chain has TRBV4-3 and TRBJ1-4, with 7 bases fitting TRBD1. The CDR3 runs to 18 residues. J was trimmed by 6 bases and V by 4 bases; bases with no gene match: 17. Germline CDR1 and CDR2: LGHNA and YSLEER.

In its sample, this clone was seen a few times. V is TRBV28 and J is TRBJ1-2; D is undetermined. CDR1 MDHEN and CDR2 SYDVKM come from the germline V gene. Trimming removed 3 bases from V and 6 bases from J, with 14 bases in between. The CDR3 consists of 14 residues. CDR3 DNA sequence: TGTGCCAGCAGTTTTTTCTGGGGAGGCGATGGCTACACCTTC. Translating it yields CASSFFWGGDGYTF.

DNA of the CDR3: TGTGCCAGCAGCCAAGGACTAGCGGCCTACAATGAGCAGTTCTTC. Translating it yields CASSQGLAAYNEQFF. The gene calls are TRBV14 and TRBJ2-1, with 9 bases lining up with TRBD2. V was clipped by 1 base and J by 2 bases; unmatched bases: 0. This CDR3 has 15 residues. Germline lookup yields CDR1 SGHDN and CDR2 FVKESK.

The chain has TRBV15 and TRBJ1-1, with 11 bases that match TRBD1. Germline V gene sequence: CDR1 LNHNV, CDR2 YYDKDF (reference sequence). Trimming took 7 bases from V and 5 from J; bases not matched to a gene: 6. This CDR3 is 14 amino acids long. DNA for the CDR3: TGTGCCACCACCCAGGACAGGGGGCGTACTGAAGCTTTCTTT. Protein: CATTQDRGRTEAFF.

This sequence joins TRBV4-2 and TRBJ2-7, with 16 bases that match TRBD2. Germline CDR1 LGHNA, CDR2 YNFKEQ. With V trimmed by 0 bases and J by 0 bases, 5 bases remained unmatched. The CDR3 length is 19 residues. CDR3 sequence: CASSQDRGTSGRDSYEQYF. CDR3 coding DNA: TGTGCCAGCAGCCAAGATAGGGGGACTAGCGGGAGGGACTCCTACGAGCAGTACTTC.

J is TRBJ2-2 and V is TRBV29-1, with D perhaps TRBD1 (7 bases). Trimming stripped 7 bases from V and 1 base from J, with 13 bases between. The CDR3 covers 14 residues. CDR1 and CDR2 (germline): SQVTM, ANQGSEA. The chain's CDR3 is CSGLRGENTGELFF. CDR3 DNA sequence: TGCAGCGGCCTCAGGGGGGAGAACACCGGGGAGCTGTTTTTT.

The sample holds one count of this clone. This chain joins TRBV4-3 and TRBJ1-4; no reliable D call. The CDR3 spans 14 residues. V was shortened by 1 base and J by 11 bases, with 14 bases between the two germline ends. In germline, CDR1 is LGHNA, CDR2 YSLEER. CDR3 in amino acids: CASSQGEEGGKLFF. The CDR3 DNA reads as TGCGCCAGCAGCCAAGGAGAGGAGGGAGGGAAACTGTTTTTT.

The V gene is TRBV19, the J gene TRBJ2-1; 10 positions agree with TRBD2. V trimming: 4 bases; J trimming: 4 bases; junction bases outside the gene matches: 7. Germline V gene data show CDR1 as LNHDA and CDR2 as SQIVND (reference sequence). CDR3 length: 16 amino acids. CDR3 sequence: CASSKSLAGSYNEQFF. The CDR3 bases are TGTGCCAGTAGTAAGTCACTAGCGGGAAGTTACAATGAGCAGTTCTTC.